The T cell receptor (beta chain) under discussion was sequenced for a study of OX40 agonist ivuxolimab in advanced cancers. Using immunoSEQ multiplex PCR, the repertoire was profiled, and TCRdb retains in-frame clones only, with some absent. The sample gives tens of thousands of clones, around 90% of which show up once; around 0.26% is in the top ten. This CDR3 spans 16 amino acids. Germline V gene lookup returns CDR1 ENHRY and CDR2 SYGVKD. J was trimmed by 5 bases and V by 10 bases; bases with no gene match: 19. J is TRBJ2-5 and V is TRBV10-3, with 7 bases identical to TRBD1. The source was CD4+ or CD8+ T cells sorted from blood, collected in a trial of the OX40 agonist ivuxolimab. The TCR sequence derives from an adult with an advanced solid tumor such as melanoma, head and neck, liver or kidney cancer. CDR3 in DNA: TGTGCCACCTCCCCACGACGGACAGGCGGGTTTGAGACCCAGTACTTC. It translates to CATSPRRTGGFETQYF.